The 11 T cell receptor beta chains below come from one sample, sequenced in a study of shared clonotypes between healthy human individuals. Produced via immunoSEQ multiplex PCR; TCRdb's table is partial and in-frame only. The table shows millions of clones, with 85% to 95% occurring only once. The sample was naive CD4+ T cells sorted from blood. The sample's subset: CD45RA+ positively selected. These receptors all come from a man aged 18 to 29 in good health.

This sequence joins TRBV11-2 and TRBJ1-2; unclear D gene. Trimming took 5 bases from V and 6 from J, leaving 10 bases between them. CDR1 and CDR2 from the germline V gene are SGHAT and FQNNGV. The CDR3 spans 12 residues. The CDR3 loop reads CASSPNLDGYTF. In DNA form, the CDR3 reads TGTGCCAGCAGCCCCAATTTGGATGGCTACACCTTC.

Here the CDR3 reads CASSSPGQGFYEQYF. CDR3 bases: TGTGCCAGCAGCTCCCCGGGACAGGGATTTTACGAGCAGTACTTC. V gene TRBV7-2 combines with J gene TRBJ2-7; 9 bases line up with TRBD1. CDR3 size: 15 residues. Per the germline V gene, CDR1 is SGHTA and CDR2 is FQGNSA. Trimming cost V 4 bases and J 4 bases; bases outside gene matches: 8.

The chain joins TRBV5-6 to TRBJ2-7; the D gene is possibly TRBD2 (6 bases). The length of the CDR3 is 15 residues. CDR1 is SGHDT, CDR2 YYEEEE, per germline. The V end lost 1 base, the J end lost 2 bases, and 13 bases lay between the germline ends. CDR3 protein: CASSLRAGGAYEQYF. The CDR3 nucleotides are TGTGCCAGCAGCTTGCGGGCGGGCGGGGCCTACGAGCAGTACTTC.

This clone came up once. Additional DNA sequences in this sample encode the identical CDR3. The chain combines TRBV5-4 with TRBJ1-3; D remains ambiguous. Germline CDR1 and CDR2: SGHNT and YYREEE (reference sequence). The CDR3 consists of 14 residues. Trimming removed 0 bases at V and 2 bases at J, with 6 bases between. CDR3: CASSLDRAGNTIYF. In DNA form, the CDR3 reads TGTGCCAGCAGCTTGGATAGGGCTGGAAACACCATATATTTT.

The V gene is TRBV28, the J gene TRBJ1-6; a possible D gene is TRBD1 (6 bases). Trimming removed 4 bases from V and 8 bases from J, with 12 bases in between. Germline V gives CDR1 MDHEN, CDR2 SYDVKM. The CDR3 has 14 amino acids. CDR3: CASSSVTGYSPLHF. In DNA, the CDR3 is TGTGCCAGCAGTTCAGTGACAGGTTATTCACCCCTCCACTTT.

This chain joins TRBV5-1 and TRBJ2-5; no definite D call. Trimming removed 5 bases at V and 0 bases at J, with 14 bases between. The CDR3 sequence is 15 residues long. In germline, CDR1 is SGHRS, CDR2 YFSETQ. The CDR3 DNA sequence: TGCGCCAGCAGAGGTGTGCCCACGTACCAAGAGACCCAGTACTTC. This encodes CASRGVPTYQETQYF.

The chain carries TRBV7-9 and TRBJ2-5; D unresolved. The CDR3 spans 14 residues. Trimming cost V 2 bases and J 3 bases, with 10 bases left between them. The germline CDR1 and CDR2 sequences are SEHNR and FQNEAQ (reference sequence). The CDR3 is CASSLSRMEETQYF. CDR3 DNA sequence: TGTGCCAGCAGCTTATCCCGGATGGAAGAGACCCAGTACTTC.

The chain has TRBV4-1 and TRBJ2-3, with D maybe TRBD2 (6 bases). With 4 bases removed from V and 2 bases from J, the gap between germline ends came to 13 bases. The germline V gene has CDR1 MGHRA and CDR2 YSYEKL. The CDR3 length is 15 residues. The CDR3 region has the DNA TGCGCCAGCAGCCCCCGGGCGGGACTCACAGATACGCAGTATTTT. Amino acid sequence: CASSPRAGLTDTQYF.

The V gene is TRBV10-3, the J gene TRBJ1-1; D unresolved. The CDR3 is 13 residues long. V lost 0 bases, J lost 5 bases, and 7 bases lay in between. From germline, CDR1 is ENHRY and CDR2 SYGVKD. The CDR3 reads CAISESAFTEAFF. DNA for the CDR3: TGTGCCATCAGTGAGTCCGCTTTTACTGAAGCTTTCTTT.

This clone showed up just once. The V gene is TRBV11-2, the J gene TRBJ2-7; 11 bases match TRBD1. V shed 1 base, J shed 7 bases, and the junction held 12 bases outside the gene matches. The CDR3 is 17 amino acids. CDR1 SGHAT and CDR2 FQNNGV come from the germline V gene. CDR3 residues: CASSLALYGTGGREQYF. Written as DNA, the CDR3 is TGTGCCAGCAGCTTAGCTCTCTATGGGACAGGGGGGAGAGAGCAGTACTTC. Based on the CDR3 plus reference TRBV11-2 and TRBJ2-7, the full variable domain is EAGVAQSPRYKIIEKRQSVAFWCNPISGHATLYWYQQILGQGPKLLIQFQNNGVVDDSQLPKDRFSAERLKGVDSTLKIQPAKLEDSAVYLCASSLALYGTGGREQYFGPGTRLTVT.

This clone was counted a single time. The chain joins TRBV11-2 to TRBJ1-1; 8 bases are shared with TRBD1. The V gene end was trimmed by 4 bases and the J gene end by 0 bases; junction bases not matched to a gene: 7. The CDR3 runs to 16 residues. Germline-derived CDR1 and CDR2 are SGHAT and FQNNGV. The CDR3 loop reads CASSSRTGNMNTEAFF. The CDR3 nucleotides are TGTGCCAGCAGCTCCCGGACAGGGAACATGAACACTGAAGCTTTCTTT.